The present T cell receptor beta chain was sequenced within a study of shared clonotypes between healthy human individuals. About the study: Donor composition was a couple of women and a few men, aged 18 to 49.

Authors' data handling: Junction-only immunoSEQ data arrived without quality scores, meaning filtering differed. Profiling relied on immunoSEQ multiplex PCR, and the TCRdb table lists in-frame clones only, not all of them. For V, J and clone size, that table is used; D and trimming come from the DNA. The data show 450,000 to 500,000 clones, over 75% seen once. Some 90 million PBMCs served as the genomic DNA source for unsorted samples. Germline lookup yields CDR1 SQVTM and CDR2 ANQGSEA. V was shortened by 7 bases and J by 8 bases, with 14 bases between the two germline ends. The CDR3 is made up of 12 amino acids.

Sequencing was carried out using PBMCs. This chain links TRBV29-1 with TRBJ1-4; D might be TRBD1 (5 bases). This TCR was sampled from a woman aged 40 to 49 in good health. Some clones in this sample may be carry-over from other donors' samples. CDR3 in DNA: TGCAGCGCCGGCGGGGGGGTGGAAAAACTGTTTTTT. It is translated as CSAGGGVEKLFF. The full variable domain, with the rest looked up from reference TRBV29-1 and TRBJ1-4, is SAVISQKPSRDICQRGTSLTIQCQVDSQVTMMFWYRQQPGQSLTLIATANQGSEATYESGFVIDKFPISRPNLTFSTLTVSNMSPEDSSIYLCSAGGGVEKLFFGSGTQLSVL.